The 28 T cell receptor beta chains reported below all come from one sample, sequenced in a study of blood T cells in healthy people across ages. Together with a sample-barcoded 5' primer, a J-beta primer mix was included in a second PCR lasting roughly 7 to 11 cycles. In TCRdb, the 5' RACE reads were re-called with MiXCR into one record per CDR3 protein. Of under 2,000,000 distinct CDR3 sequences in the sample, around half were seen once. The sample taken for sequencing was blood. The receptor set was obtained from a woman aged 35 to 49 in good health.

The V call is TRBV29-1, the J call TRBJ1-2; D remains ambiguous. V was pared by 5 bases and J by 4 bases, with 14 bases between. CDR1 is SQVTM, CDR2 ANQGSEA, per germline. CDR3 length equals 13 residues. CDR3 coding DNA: TGCAGCGTTCCCAAGACGGAGTCCTATGGCTACACCTTC. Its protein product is CSVPKTESYGYTF.

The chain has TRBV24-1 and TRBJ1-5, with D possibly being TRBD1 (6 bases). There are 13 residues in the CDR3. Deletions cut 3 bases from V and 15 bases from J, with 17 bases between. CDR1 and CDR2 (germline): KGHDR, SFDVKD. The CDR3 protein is CATSDPMDSPLHF. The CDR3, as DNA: TGTGCCACCAGTGATCCTATGGACAGCCCGCTGCATTTT.

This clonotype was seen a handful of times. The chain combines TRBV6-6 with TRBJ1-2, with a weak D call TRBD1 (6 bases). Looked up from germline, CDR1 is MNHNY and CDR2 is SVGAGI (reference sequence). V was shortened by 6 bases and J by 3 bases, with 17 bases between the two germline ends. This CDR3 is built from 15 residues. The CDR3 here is CASSPPEGGDYGYTF. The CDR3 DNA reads TGTGCCAGCAGCCCCCCGGAGGGGGGGGACTATGGCTACACCTTC.

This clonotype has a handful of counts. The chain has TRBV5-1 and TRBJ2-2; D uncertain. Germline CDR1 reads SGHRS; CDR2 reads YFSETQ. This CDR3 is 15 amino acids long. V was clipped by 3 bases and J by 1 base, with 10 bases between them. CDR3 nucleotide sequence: TGCGCCAGCAGCTCGCATTCAGTGAACACCGGGGAGCTGTTTTTT. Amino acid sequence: CASSSHSVNTGELFF.

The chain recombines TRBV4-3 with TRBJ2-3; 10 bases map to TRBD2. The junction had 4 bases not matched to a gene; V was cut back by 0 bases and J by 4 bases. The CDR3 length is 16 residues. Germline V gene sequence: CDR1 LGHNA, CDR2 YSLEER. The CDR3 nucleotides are TGCGCCAGCAGCCAAGAGCCCCTAGCGGGGGCAGATACGCAGTATTTT. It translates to CASSQEPLAGADTQYF.

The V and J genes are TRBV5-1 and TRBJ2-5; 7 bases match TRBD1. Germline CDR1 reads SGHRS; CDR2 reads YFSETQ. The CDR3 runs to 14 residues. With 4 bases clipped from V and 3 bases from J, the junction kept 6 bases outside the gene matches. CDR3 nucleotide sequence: TGCGCCAGCAGCGCCTCAGGGGGAGAAGAGACCCAGTACTTC. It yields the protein CASSASGGEETQYF.

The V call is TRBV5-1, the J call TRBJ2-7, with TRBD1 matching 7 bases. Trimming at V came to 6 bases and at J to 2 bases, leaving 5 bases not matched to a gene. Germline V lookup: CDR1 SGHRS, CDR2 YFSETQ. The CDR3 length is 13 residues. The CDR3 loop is CASTTGAAYEQYF. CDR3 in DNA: TGCGCCAGCACCACAGGGGCAGCCTACGAGCAGTACTTC.

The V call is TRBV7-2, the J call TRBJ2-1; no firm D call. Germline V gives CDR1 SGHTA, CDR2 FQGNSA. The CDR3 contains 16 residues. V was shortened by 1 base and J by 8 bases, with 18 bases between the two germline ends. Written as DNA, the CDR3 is TGTGCCAGCAGCTTAGAGTGGGCAGGTTATAAGGATGAGCAGTTCTTC. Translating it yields CASSLEWAGYKDEQFF.

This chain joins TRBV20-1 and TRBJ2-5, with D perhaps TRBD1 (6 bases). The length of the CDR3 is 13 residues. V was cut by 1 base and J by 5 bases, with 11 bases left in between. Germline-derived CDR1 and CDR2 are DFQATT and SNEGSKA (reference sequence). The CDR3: CSARAQGMETQYF. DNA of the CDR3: TGCAGTGCTAGAGCCCAGGGGATGGAGACCCAGTACTTC.

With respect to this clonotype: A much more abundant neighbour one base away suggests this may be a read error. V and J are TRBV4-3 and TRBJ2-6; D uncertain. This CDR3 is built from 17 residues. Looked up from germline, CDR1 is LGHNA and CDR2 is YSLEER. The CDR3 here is CVSSQDIGSSGANVLTF. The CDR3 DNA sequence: TGCGTCAGCAGCCAAGATATTGGAAGCTCTGGGGCCAACGTCCTGACTTTC.

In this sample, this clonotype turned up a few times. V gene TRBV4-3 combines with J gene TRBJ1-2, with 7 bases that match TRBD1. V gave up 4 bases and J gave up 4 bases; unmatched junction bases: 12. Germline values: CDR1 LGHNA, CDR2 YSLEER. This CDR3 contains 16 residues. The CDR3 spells CASSPNPQGEGYGYTF. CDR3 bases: TGCGCCAGCAGCCCAAACCCGCAGGGGGAGGGCTATGGCTACACCTTC.

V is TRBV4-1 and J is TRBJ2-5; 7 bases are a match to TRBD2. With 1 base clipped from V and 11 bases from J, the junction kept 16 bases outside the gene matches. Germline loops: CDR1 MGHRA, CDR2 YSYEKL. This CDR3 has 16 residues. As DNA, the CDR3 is TGCGCCAGCAGCCAAGGGGGCGGGACTACCCACAATGAGCAGTACTTC. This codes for CASSQGGGTTHNEQYF.

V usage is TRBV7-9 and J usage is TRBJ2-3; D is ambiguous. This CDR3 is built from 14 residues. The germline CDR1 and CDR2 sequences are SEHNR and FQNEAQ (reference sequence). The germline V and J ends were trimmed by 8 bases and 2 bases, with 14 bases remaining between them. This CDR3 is CASPKEENTDTQYF. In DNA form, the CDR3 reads TGTGCCAGCCCCAAAGAGGAGAACACAGATACGCAGTATTTT.

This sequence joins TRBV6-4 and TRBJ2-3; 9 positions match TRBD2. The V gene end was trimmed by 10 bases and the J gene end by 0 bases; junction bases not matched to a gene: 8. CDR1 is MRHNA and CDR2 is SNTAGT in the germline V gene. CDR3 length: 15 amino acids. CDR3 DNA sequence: TGTGCCACCAGACTAGCGGCCACTAGCACAGATACGCAGTATTTT. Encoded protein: CATRLAATSTDTQYF.

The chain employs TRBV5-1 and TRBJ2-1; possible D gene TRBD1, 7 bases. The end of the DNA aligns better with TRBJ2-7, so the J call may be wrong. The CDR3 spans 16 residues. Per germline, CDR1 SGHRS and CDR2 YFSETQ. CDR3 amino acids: CASSLDRGGSYNEQYF. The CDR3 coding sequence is TGCGCCAGCAGCTTGGACAGGGGAGGCTCCTACAATGAGCAGTACTTC.

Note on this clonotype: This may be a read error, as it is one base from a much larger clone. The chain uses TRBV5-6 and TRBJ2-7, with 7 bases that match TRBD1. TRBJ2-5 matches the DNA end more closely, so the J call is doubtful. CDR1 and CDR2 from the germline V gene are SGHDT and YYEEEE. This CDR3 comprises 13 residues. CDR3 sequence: CASSAWTGETQYF. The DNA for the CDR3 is TGTGCCAGCAGCGCTTGGACAGGAGAGACCCAGTACTTC.

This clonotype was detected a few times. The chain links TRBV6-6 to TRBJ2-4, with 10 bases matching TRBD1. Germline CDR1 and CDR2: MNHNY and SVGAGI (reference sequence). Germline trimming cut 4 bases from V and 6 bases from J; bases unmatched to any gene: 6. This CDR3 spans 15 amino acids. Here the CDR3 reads CASSSSGQGSNIQYF. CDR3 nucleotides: TGTGCCAGCAGTTCCTCGGGACAGGGGTCAAACATTCAGTACTTC.

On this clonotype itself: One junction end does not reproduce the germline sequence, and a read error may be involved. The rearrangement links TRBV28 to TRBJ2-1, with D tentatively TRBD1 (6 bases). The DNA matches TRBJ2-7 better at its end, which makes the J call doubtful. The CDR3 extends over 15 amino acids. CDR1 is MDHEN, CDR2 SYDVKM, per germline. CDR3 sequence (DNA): TGTGCCAGCAATTTAGGGACCCTGGGGGCGTACGAGCAGTACTTC. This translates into CASNLGTLGAYEQYF.

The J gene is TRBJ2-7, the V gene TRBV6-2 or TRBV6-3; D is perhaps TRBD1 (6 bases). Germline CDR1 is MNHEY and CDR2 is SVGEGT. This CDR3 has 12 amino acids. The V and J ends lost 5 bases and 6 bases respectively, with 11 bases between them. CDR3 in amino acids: CASSQGLGEQYF. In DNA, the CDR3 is TGTGCCAGCAGTCAGGGGCTGGGCGAGCAGTACTTC.

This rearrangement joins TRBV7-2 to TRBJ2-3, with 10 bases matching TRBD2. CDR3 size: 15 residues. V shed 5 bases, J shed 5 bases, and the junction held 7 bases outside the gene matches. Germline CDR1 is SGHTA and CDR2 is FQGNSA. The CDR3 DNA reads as TGTGCCAGCAGCCAACTAGCGGGGTTTGGAGATACGCAGTATTTT. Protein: CASSQLAGFGDTQYF.

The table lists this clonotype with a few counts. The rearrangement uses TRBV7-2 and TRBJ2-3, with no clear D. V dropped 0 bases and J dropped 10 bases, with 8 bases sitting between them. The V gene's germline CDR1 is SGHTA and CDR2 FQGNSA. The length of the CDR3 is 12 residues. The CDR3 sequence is CASSLASLAQYF. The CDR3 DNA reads TGTGCCAGCAGCTTAGCTTCCCTGGCGCAGTATTTT.

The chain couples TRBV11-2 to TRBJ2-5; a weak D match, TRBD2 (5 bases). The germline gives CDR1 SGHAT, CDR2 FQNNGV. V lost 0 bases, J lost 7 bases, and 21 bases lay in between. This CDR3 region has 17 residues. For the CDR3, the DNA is TGTGCCAGCAGCTTAGAAGGGAGTAGCAGGCCGTCGGGGACCCAGTACTTC. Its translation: CASSLEGSSRPSGTQYF.

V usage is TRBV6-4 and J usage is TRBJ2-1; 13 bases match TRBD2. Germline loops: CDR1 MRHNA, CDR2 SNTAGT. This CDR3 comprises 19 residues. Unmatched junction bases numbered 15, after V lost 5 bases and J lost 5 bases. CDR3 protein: CASSIFGLAGVAQNNEQFF. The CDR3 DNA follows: TGTGCCAGCAGTATATTTGGACTAGCGGGGGTGGCTCAGAACAATGAGCAGTTCTTC.

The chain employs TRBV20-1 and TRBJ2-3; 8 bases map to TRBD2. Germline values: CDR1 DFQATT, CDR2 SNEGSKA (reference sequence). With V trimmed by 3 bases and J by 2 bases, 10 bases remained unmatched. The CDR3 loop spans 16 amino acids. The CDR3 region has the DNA TGCAGTGCTAGCGGGTGGACGGGGGGGGTCACAGATACGCAGTATTTT. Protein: CSASGWTGGVTDTQYF.

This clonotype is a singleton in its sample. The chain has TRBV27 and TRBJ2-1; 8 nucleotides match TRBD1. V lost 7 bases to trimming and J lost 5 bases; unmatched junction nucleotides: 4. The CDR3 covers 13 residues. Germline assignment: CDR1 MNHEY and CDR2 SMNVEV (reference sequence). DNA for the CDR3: TGTGCCAGCAAGACAGGGGAAGACAATGAGCAGTTCTTC. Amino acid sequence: CASKTGEDNEQFF.

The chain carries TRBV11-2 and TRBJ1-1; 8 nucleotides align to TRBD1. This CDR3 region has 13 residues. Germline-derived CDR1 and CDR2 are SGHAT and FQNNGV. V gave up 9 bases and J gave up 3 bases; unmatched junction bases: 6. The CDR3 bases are TGTGCCAGTCCAGACAGGGGAGACACTGAAGCTTTCTTT. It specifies CASPDRGDTEAFF.

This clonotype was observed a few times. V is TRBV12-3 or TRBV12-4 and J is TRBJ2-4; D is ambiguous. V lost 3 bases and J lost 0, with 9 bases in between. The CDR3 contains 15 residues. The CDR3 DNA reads TGTGCCAGCAGTTTCATGGCACGAGCCAAAAACATTCAGTACTTC. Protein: CASSFMARAKNIQYF.

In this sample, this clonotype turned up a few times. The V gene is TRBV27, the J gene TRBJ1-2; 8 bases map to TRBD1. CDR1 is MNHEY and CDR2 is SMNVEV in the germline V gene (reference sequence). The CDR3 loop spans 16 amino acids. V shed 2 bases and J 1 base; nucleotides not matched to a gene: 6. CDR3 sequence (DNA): TGTGCCAGCAGTTTAACCGGACAGGGTAGTAACTATGGCTACACCTTC. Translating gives CASSLTGQGSNYGYTF.